The 20 T cell receptor beta chains below all came from one sample that was sequenced in a study of shared clonotypes between healthy human individuals (dated by TCRdb to about 2020). The method was the immunoSEQ multiplex PCR assay. TCRdb re-hosts the immuneACCESS table, in-frame sequences only. Its copies lack some clones; in the studies checked, an unresolved V gene accounts for under half of them, and the cause for the rest is not known. Counted in this sample were more than 2 million clones; 95% of them appeared once. The ten largest clones add up to around 0.13% of the sample. Sequencing input: naive CD4+ T cells sorted from blood. The cell subset or site label for this specimen denotes: CD45RA+ positively selected. Source of these receptors: a man aged 18 to 35 in good health.

This clone was seen just once. The gene calls are TRBV28 and TRBJ1-5; D ambiguous. Trimming cost V 3 bases and J 1 base, with 7 bases left between them. The CDR3 sequence is 14 residues long. Germline V gene sequence: CDR1 MDHEN, CDR2 SYDVKM. The CDR3: CASSLPKSNQPQHF. The DNA of the CDR3 is TGTGCCAGCAGTTTGCCAAAAAGCAATCAGCCCCAGCATTTT.

This chain links TRBV5-4 with TRBJ2-7; D is ambiguous. The germline V gene has CDR1 SGHNT and CDR2 YYREEE (reference sequence). With 0 bases removed from V and 3 bases from J, the gap between germline ends came to 7 bases. CDR3 length: 13 residues. This chain's CDR3 is CASSLDRDYEQYF. In DNA form, the CDR3 reads TGTGCCAGCAGCTTGGACAGAGACTACGAGCAGTACTTC.

The V gene is TRBV7-8, the J gene TRBJ2-7, with D uncertain. The germline V and J ends were trimmed by 2 bases and 2 bases, with 10 bases remaining between them. Germline V gives CDR1 SGHVS, CDR2 FQNEAQ. This CDR3 is 14 amino acids long. CDR3 residues: CASSLPVFPYEQYF. The CDR3 DNA follows: TGTGCCAGCAGCTTACCAGTCTTCCCCTACGAGCAGTACTTC.

The DNA of the CDR3 is TGCGCCAGCAGCCCCCGGACAGTTCTTTCCTACGAGCAGTACTTC. It codes for CASSPRTVLSYEQYF. This chain joins TRBV5-1 and TRBJ2-7; weak D call: TRBD1 (6 bases). CDR3 size: 15 residues. The V gene's germline CDR1 is SGHRS and CDR2 YFSETQ. The germline V and J ends were trimmed by 4 bases and 1 base, with 15 bases remaining between them.

The rearrangement links TRBV4-1 to TRBJ2-2; D is possibly TRBD1 or TRBD2 (5 bases each). The CDR3 has 15 residues. Germline loops: CDR1 MGHRA, CDR2 YSYEKL. V dropped 2 bases and J dropped 4 bases, with 11 bases sitting between them. Here the CDR3 reads CASSQIGGGTGELFF. CDR3 bases: TGCGCCAGCAGCCAAATAGGTGGGGGCACCGGGGAGCTGTTTTTT.

The chain employs TRBV2 and TRBJ2-3, with 8 bases fitting TRBD2. Trimming took 5 bases from V and 3 from J; bases not matched to a gene: 4. Germline CDR1 reads SNHLY; CDR2 reads FYNNEI. The CDR3 covers 14 residues. This CDR3 reads CASSFLAGTDTQYF. The CDR3 DNA reads as TGTGCCAGCAGTTTCTTAGCGGGGACAGATACGCAGTATTTT.

V and J are TRBV10-3 and TRBJ2-7; D not resolved. Germline CDR1 reads ENHRY; CDR2 reads SYGVKD. This CDR3 is built from 14 residues. V was clipped by 2 bases and J by 0 bases, with 8 bases between them. The CDR3 DNA sequence: TGTGCCATCAGTGAGAGCTCTCACTCCTACGAGCAGTACTTC. It yields the protein CAISESSHSYEQYF.

This sequence joins TRBV11-2 and TRBJ2-7; D call uncertain. V lost 5 bases, J lost 0 bases, and 14 bases lay in between. This CDR3 comprises 15 residues. The germline CDR1 and CDR2 sequences are SGHAT and FQNNGV. The CDR3 DNA is TGTGCCAGCAGCCCCTTAGCAGGAAGCTCCTACGAGCAGTACTTC. Encoded protein: CASSPLAGSSYEQYF.

The chain has TRBV19 and TRBJ2-7; maybe TRBD1 (6 bases). The V end was cut by 2 bases, the J end by 0 bases, with 11 bases between. CDR3 length: 15 residues. Germline assignment: CDR1 LNHDA and CDR2 SQIVND (reference sequence). The CDR3 spells CASSIQGTSSYEQYF. The CDR3 nucleotides read TGTGCCAGTAGTATACAGGGGACAAGCTCCTACGAGCAGTACTTC.

The CDR3 DNA follows: TGTGCCAGCAGCTTAGGGGCAGGATTCGGCACTGAAGCTTTCTTT. Translation: CASSLGAGFGTEAFF. The chain joins TRBV7-9 to TRBJ1-1; D gene uncertain. The CDR3 is made up of 15 amino acids. Looked up from germline, CDR1 is SEHNR and CDR2 is FQNEAQ (reference sequence). V was cut by 1 base and J by 4 bases, with 13 bases left in between.

The chain has TRBV5-1 and TRBJ2-2; 13 bases align to TRBD2. This CDR3 spans 16 amino acids. CDR1 and CDR2 from the germline V gene are SGHRS and YFSETQ. J was trimmed by 3 bases and V by 3 bases; bases with no gene match: 2. For the CDR3, the DNA is TGCGCCAGCAGCTGGGGGACTAGCGGGGACACCGGGGAGCTGTTTTTT. It specifies CASSWGTSGDTGELFF.

This rearrangement joins TRBV5-1 to TRBJ2-7; no firm D call. Per germline, CDR1 SGHRS and CDR2 YFSETQ. The CDR3 loop spans 14 amino acids. V lost 1 base to trimming and J lost 2 bases, with 10 bases between them. The CDR3 sequence: CASSLRVGAYEQYF. DNA of the CDR3: TGCGCCAGCAGCTTGCGGGTTGGGGCCTACGAGCAGTACTTC.

The V call is TRBV10-3, the J call TRBJ2-1; no firm D call. The CDR3 runs 12 residues. The ends were cut back, 3 bases at V and 6 bases at J, with 6 bases in the middle. Germline assignment: CDR1 ENHRY and CDR2 SYGVKD. This chain's CDR3 is CAISDKTNEQFF. The CDR3 nucleotides are TGTGCCATCAGTGATAAGACCAATGAGCAGTTCTTC.

V usage is TRBV5-1 and J usage is TRBJ1-1, with D perhaps matching TRBD1 (6 bases). Trimming took off 4 bases at V and 5 bases at J, with 24 bases between the two ends. The length of the CDR3 is 17 residues. Germline values: CDR1 SGHRS, CDR2 YFSETQ. Written as DNA, the CDR3 is TGCGCCAGCAGCAGAGATAAGGACAGAGGCTGGAGGACTGAAGCTTTCTTT. Translated, it gives CASSRDKDRGWRTEAFF.

This rearrangement joins TRBV7-9 to TRBJ1-6; no reliable D call. This CDR3 is built from 15 residues. The germline gives CDR1 SEHNR, CDR2 FQNEAQ (reference sequence). V was clipped by 3 bases and J by 6 bases, with 12 bases between them. This CDR3 reads CASSFYRGGNSPLHF. CDR3 nucleotides: TGTGCCAGCAGCTTTTATCGGGGAGGTAATTCACCCCTCCACTTT.

V usage is TRBV7-9 and J usage is TRBJ2-7; TRBD2 aligns across 13 bases. Trimming at V came to 5 bases and at J to 5 bases, leaving 9 bases not matched to a gene. The length of the CDR3 is 16 residues. Germline V gives CDR1 SEHNR, CDR2 FQNEAQ (reference sequence). The CDR3 loop is CASSPLTSGRSNEQYF. CDR3 DNA sequence: TGTGCCAGCAGCCCCCTGACTAGCGGGAGGAGCAACGAGCAGTACTTC.

The chain employs TRBV5-1 and TRBJ1-4, with D possibly TRBD1 on 5 matching bases. Germline assignment: CDR1 SGHRS and CDR2 YFSETQ. The V gene lost 6 bases and the J gene lost 0 bases, with 15 bases spanning the gap. This CDR3 has 16 residues. For the CDR3, the DNA is TGCGCCAGCACCCCGGGCCTGGGGGCAACTAATGAAAAACTGTTTTTT. It yields the protein CASTPGLGATNEKLFF.

The V and J genes are TRBV19 and TRBJ2-2; maybe TRBD1 (6 bases). This CDR3 contains 15 residues. Trimming pared 5 bases from V and 0 bases from J, leaving 10 bases between. The germline V gene encodes CDR1 LNHDA and CDR2 SQIVND (reference sequence). The CDR3 loop reads CASSEQGTNTGELFF. In nucleotides, the CDR3 is TGTGCCAGTAGTGAGCAGGGGACGAACACCGGGGAGCTGTTTTTT.

The chain carries TRBV9 and TRBJ2-7, with 10 bases identical to TRBD2. The CDR3 has 15 residues. The V and J ends lost 2 bases and 6 bases, in that order; junction bases with no gene match: 8. Germline CDR1 SGDLS, CDR2 YYNGEE. This CDR3 reads CASSVTVAGGSEQYF. For the CDR3, the DNA is TGTGCCAGCAGCGTCACGGTAGCGGGAGGTAGCGAGCAGTACTTC.

The chain couples TRBV27 to TRBJ1-2; 7 positions match TRBD1. J lost 2 bases, V lost 4 bases, and 10 bases had no gene match. Germline CDR1 and CDR2: MNHEY and SMNVEV (reference sequence). This CDR3 has 16 amino acids. CDR3: CASSSSGTAANYGYTF. CDR3 sequence (DNA): TGTGCCAGCAGTTCGTCAGGGACAGCTGCGAACTATGGCTACACCTTC.